This T cell receptor (beta chain) was observed in a study of T cell responses to AZD1222 COVID-19 vaccine. The sample holds one count of this clone. Here immunoSEQ multiplex PCR was the method, and the copy in TCRdb shows in-frame clones only, minus some. The sample holds about 130,000 clones, around 87% seen once. Deletions cut 7 bases from V and 2 bases from J, with 17 bases between. The V gene's germline CDR1 is SQVTM and CDR2 ANQGSEA. The CDR3 has 14 amino acids. The source of this sequence is an adult in good health. The chain links TRBV29-1 to TRBJ1-2; possible D gene TRBD1, 6 bases. The sample here was peripheral blood, taken on day 0 of AZD1222 vaccination. CDR3 loop: CSAQSGVQNYGYTF. CDR3 in DNA: TGCAGCGCCCAGTCAGGGGTCCAAAACTATGGCTACACCTTC.